This T cell receptor (beta chain) emerged from a study of breast tumors, draining lymph nodes, adjacent tissues. This clonotype was picked up many times. What it binds is not known. Axillary draining lymph nodes of breast cancer patients supplied the node samples. MiXCR was run by TCRdb on the multiplex PCR reads, yielding one entry per CDR3 protein. This table has about 140,000 distinct CDR3 sequences, less than 35% appearing once. The V end was cut by 0 bases, the J end by 7 bases, with 15 bases between. Per the germline V gene, CDR1 is SGHDN and CDR2 is FVKESK. This CDR3 spans 15 amino acids. Overall study results and limits: Luminal-like breast cancer showed significantly greater tumor-nontumor repertoire similarity than basal-like breast cancer did. Findings are consistent with lymph node origin and intratumoral expansion of most tumor T cells. The lymph node origin of tumor T cells was framed as consistent with a hypothesis, not demonstrated.

Sequencing was performed on axillary lymph node tissue. The TCR was taken from a female donor with breast cancer. Some clones in this sample may be carry-over from other donors' samples. The V and J genes are TRBV14 and TRBJ1-2; D is undetermined. The CDR3 DNA is TGTGCCAGCAGCCAAGACCGTGACTTTGCTGGTGGCTACACCTTC. Translation gives CASSQDRDFAGGYTF. Full variable domain (rest looked up from reference TRBV14 and TRBJ1-2): EAGVTQFPSHSVIEKGQTVTLRCDPISGHDNLYWYRRVMGKEIKFLLHFVKESKQDESGMPNNRFLAERTGGTYSTLKVQPAELEDSGVYFCASSQDRDFAGGYTFGSGTRLTVV.